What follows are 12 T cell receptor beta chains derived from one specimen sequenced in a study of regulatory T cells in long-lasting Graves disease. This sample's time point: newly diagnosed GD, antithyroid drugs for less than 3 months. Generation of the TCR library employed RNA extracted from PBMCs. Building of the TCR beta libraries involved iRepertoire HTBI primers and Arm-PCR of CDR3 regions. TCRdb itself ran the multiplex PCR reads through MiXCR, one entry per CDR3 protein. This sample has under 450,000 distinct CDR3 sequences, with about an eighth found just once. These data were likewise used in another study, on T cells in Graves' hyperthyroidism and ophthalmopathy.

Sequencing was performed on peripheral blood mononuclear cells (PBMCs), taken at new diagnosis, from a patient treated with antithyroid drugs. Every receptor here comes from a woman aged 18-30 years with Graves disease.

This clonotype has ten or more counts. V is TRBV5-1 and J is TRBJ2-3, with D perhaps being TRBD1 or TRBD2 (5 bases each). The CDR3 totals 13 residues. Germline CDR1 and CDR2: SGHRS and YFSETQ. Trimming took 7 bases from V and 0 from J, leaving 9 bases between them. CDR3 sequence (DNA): TGCGCCAGCGGGACGTCTAGCACAGATACGCAGTATTTT. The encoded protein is CASGTSSTDTQYF.

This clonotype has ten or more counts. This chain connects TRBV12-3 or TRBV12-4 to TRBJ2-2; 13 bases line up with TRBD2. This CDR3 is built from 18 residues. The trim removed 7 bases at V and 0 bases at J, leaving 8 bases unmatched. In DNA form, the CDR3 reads TGTGCCAGCACCCCACTAGCGGGAGGGGACGCGAACACCGGGGAGCTGTTTTTT. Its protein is CASTPLAGGDANTGELFF.

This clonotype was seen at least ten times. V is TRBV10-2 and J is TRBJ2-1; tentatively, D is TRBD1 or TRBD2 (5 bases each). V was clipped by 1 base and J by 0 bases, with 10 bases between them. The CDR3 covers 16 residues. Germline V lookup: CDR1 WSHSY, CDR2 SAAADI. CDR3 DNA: TGCGCCAGCAGTGAGTGGGGGTTGAGCTCCTACAATGAGCAGTTCTTC. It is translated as CASSEWGLSSYNEQFF.

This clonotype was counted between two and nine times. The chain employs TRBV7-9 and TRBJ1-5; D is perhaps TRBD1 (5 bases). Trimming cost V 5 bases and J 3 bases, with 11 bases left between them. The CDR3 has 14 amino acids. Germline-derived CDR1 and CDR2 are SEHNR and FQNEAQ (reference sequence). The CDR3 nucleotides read TGTGCCAGCAGCCTACGGGGCGCCAATCAGCCCCAGCATTTT. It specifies CASSLRGANQPQHF.

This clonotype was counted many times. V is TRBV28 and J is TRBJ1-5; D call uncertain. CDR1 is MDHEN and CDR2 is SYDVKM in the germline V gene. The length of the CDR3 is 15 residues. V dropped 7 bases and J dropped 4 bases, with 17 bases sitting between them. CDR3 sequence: CASTTDTPSNQPQHF. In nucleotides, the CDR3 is TGTGCCAGCACTACTGACACTCCGTCAAATCAGCCCCAGCATTTT. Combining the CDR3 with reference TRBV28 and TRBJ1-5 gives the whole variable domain DVKVTQSSRYLVKRTGEKVFLECVQDMDHENMFWYRQDPGLGLRLIYFSYDVKMKEKGDIPEGYSVSREKKERFSLILESASTNQTSMYLCASTTDTPSNQPQHFGDGTRLSIL.

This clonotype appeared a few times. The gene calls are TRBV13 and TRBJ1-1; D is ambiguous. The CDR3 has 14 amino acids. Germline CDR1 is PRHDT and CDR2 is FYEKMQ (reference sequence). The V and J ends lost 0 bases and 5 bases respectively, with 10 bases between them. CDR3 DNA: TGTGCCAGCAGCTTAGGGAGTCCCCATACTGAAGCTTTCTTT. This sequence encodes CASSLGSPHTEAFF.

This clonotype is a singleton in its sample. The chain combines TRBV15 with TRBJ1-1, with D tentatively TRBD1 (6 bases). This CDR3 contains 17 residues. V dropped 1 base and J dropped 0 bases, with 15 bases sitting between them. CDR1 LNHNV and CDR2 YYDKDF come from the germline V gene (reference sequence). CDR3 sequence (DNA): TGTGCCACCAGCAGAGGAGGGGGGACATTAGTGAACACTGAAGCTTTCTTT. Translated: CATSRGGGTLVNTEAFF.

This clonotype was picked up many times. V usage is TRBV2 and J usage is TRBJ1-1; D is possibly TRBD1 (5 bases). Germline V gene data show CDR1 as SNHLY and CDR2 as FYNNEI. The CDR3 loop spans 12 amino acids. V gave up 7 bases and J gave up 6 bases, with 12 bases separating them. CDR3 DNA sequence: TGTGCCAGCACTATCACAGGTTCTGAAGCTTTCTTT. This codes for CASTITGSEAFF.

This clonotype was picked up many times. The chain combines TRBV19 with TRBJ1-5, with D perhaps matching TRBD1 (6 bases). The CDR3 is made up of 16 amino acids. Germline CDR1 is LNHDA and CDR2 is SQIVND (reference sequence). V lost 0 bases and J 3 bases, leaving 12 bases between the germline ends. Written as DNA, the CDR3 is TGTGCCAGTAGTATAGAGCGCAGGGGCTACAATCAGCCCCAGCATTTT. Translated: CASSIERRGYNQPQHF.

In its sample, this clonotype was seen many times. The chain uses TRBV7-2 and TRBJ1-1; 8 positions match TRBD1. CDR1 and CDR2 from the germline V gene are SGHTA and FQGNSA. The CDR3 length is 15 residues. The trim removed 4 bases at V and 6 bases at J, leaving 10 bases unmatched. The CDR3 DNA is TGTGCCAGCAGCTCCCTTACAGGGGGGAGCGCTGAAGCTTTCTTT. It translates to CASSSLTGGSAEAFF.

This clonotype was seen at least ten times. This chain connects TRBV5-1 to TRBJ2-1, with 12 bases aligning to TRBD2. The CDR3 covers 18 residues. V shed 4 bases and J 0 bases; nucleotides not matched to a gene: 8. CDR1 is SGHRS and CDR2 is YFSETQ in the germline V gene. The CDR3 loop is CASSGKGLAGSSYNEQFF. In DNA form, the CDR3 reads TGCGCCAGCAGCGGTAAGGGACTAGCGGGCAGCTCCTACAATGAGCAGTTCTTC.

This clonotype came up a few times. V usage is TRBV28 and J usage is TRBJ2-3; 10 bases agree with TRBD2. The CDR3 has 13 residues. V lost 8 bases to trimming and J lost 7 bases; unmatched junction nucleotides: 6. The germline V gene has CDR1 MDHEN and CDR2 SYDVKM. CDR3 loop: CASYGLAEYTQYF. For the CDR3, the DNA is TGTGCCAGCTACGGACTAGCGGAGTATACGCAGTATTTT.